This T cell receptor beta chain came from a study of T cell repertoires in cytomegalovirus infection. MiXCR, applied by TCRdb to the reads, yields one record per CDR3 protein. The table lists 500,000 to 600,000 distinct CDR3 sequences, more than 15% of them singletons, with about 24% in the top ten. In this sample, this clonotype turned up a few times. The CDR3 extends over 14 amino acids. The germline V gene has CDR1 LNHDA and CDR2 SQIVND (reference sequence). The V segment lost 7 bases and the J segment 8 bases; nucleotides outside the gene matches: 4. This TCR derives from a human donor in good health (CMV status not recorded). Some clones in this sample may be carry-over from other donors' samples. Sequenced material: CD8+ T cells from PBMCs. The rearrangement links TRBV19 to TRBJ1-6, with TRBD1 matching over 11 bases. The CDR3 is CASTGQGAYSPLHF. The CDR3 DNA is TGTGCCAGTACCGGACAGGGGGCTTATTCACCCCTCCACTTT.